The entry below describes one T cell receptor (beta chain). Its target is unknown. The sample comes from a study of PD-L1 blockade in urothelial cancer. Study overall: Patients went on atezolizumab at some point between 2012 and 2014, receiving 1,200 mg intravenously every 3 weeks. Blood analysis took place 3 weeks (second dose) and 6 weeks after treatment start.

General study results and limits: Pretreatment peripheral blood TCR clonality that fell below the median predicted better survival among the patients studied.

V was pared by 1 base and J by 5 bases, with 0 bases of the junction left unmatched. Germline loops: CDR1 KGHSH, CDR2 LQKENI. This CDR3 is built from 13 residues. Time point of the sample: pretreatment peripheral blood. Libraries were prepared by immunoSEQ multiplex PCR; TCRdb keeps only in-frame clonotypes and omits some of them. The repertoire includes approximately 63,000 clones, over 75% of them detected once, and over 1.5% sits in the top ten. Sequenced material: PBMCs, taken around atezolizumab (anti-PD-L1) treatment. The gene calls are TRBV18 and TRBJ2-3; 7 bases are shared with TRBD1. This TCR came from a man between 70 and 80 years old with urothelial cancer. The CDR3 DNA is TGTGCCAGCTCACCACGACAGGGAGATACGCAGTATTTT. As protein: CASSPRQGDTQYF. The full variable domain, with the rest looked up from reference TRBV18 and TRBJ2-3, is NAGVMQNPRHLVRRRGQEARLRCSPMKGHSHVYWYRQLPEEGLKFMVYLQKENIIDESGMPKERFSAEFPKEGPSILRIQQVVRGDSAAYFCASSPRQGDTQYFGPGTRLTVL.